The source of this T cell receptor beta chain is a study of coeliac disease. Generated by immunoSEQ multiplex PCR, the TCRdb table keeps only in-frame clones and is missing some. The sample records around 6,700 clones, around 67% being singletons. Study results and caveats: Known gliadin-specific TRB sequences: about 50% of the 18 coeliac samples, only 1 of 6 controls.

Comment on this clone: Its cognate antigen is unknown.

Germline V gives CDR1 SNHLY, CDR2 FYNNEI. Germline trimming cut 6 bases from V and 4 bases from J; bases unmatched to any gene: 8. This CDR3 contains 15 residues. Sequencing input: lamina propria lymphocytes from the gut. The rearrangement joins TRBV2 to TRBJ1-5; 8 bases agree with TRBD1. The TCR comes from a man aged 50 or older with active celiac disease. The CDR3 DNA follows: TGTGCCAGCAGGGATCAGGGGGCGGGTAATCAGCCCCAGCATTTT. Translating gives CASRDQGAGNQPQHF.